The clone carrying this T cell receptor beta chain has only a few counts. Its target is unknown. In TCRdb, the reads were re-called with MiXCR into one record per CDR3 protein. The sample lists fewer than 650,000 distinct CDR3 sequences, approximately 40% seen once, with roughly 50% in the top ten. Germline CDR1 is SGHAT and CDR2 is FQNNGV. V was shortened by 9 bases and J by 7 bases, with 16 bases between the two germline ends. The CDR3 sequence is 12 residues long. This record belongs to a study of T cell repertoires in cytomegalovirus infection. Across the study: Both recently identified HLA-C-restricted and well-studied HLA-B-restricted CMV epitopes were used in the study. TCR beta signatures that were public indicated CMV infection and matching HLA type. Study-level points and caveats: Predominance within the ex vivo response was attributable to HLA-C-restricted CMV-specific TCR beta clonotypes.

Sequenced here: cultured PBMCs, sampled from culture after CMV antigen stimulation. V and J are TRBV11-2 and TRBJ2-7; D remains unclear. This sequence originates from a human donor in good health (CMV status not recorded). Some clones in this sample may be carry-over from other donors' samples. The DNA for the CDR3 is TGTGCCAGTTCACCTGTACTTTGGGAGCAGTACTTC. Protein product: CASSPVLWEQYF.